A selection of T cell receptor beta chains follows, all from one sample in a study of blood T cell repertoires in COVID-19. Repertoires were generated with immunoSEQ multiplex PCR, while TCRdb's copy carries only in-frame clones and drops some. The table shows 200,000 to 250,000 clones, with around 80% occurring only once. The sequenced material came from peripheral blood. These receptors originate from a man aged 50 or older with active or convalescent COVID-19. The CDR3 runs from the conserved cysteine through the conserved F or W. Fields, in order: D gene, V gene, clone size, J gene, CDR3 DNA, CDR3 protein. A D gene is named only where the DNA matches it firmly. Clone size appears in some rows only: once, few, many, or a class for an expanded clone.

>TRBD1|TRBV24-1|-|TRBJ2-2
TGTGCCACCAGTGACCTGGGACAGCGCGAAAACACCGGGGAGCTGTTTTTT
CATSDLGQRENTGELFF
>-|TRBV6-5|-|TRBJ2-1
TGTGCCAGCAGTCACCAGGGTATGGCTAATGAGCAGTTCTTC
CASSHQGMANEQFF
>TRBD2|TRBV7-9|-|TRBJ2-3
TGTGCCAGCAGCTTCCCTAGCGGGGCGACAGATACGCAGTATTTT
CASSFPSGATDTQYF
>-|TRBV4-3|-|TRBJ2-4
TGCGCCAGCAGCCCAACGGTCTTAAAGGGGGACATAGCCAAAAACATTCAGTACTTC
CASSPTVLKGDIAKNIQYF
>TRBD1|TRBV5-1|few|TRBJ1-2
TGCGCCAGCAGCTTTGACAGGGAAGGCTATGGCTACACCTTC
CASSFDREGYGYTF
>-|TRBV9|-|TRBJ1-6
TGTGCCAGCAGCGAGGAGGGGCTCGGGGATTCACCCCTCCACTTT
CASSEEGLGDSPLHF
>-|TRBV20-1|-|TRBJ1-1
TGCAGTGCTAGTTCCCAGAAAGCTTTCTTT
CSASSQKAFF
>TRBD2|TRBV7-9|-|TRBJ2-1
TGTGCCAGCAGAACCGGGACTAGCGGGAGATACAATGAGCAGTTCTTC
CASRTGTSGRYNEQFF
>-|TRBV2|-|TRBJ1-1
TGTGCCAGCACCCTGGGGGAGGGTACTGAAGCTTTCTTT
CASTLGEGTEAFF
>TRBD2|TRBV7-2|-|TRBJ2-1
TGTGCCAGCAGCTTAGCTTCGCAGCGGGGGGGCGTCCACAATGAGCAGTTCTTC
CASSLASQRGGVHNEQFF
>-|TRBV3-1/TRBV3-2|-|TRBJ2-7
TGTGCCAGCAGCCAAGAACGGGGATGGGTTTACGAGCAGTACTTC
CASSQERGWVYEQYF
>-|TRBV11-2|-|TRBJ2-7
TGTGCCAGCAGGTCGGGACTCCACTCCTACGAGCAGTACTTC
CASRSGLHSYEQYF
>TRBD2|TRBV27|-|TRBJ2-3
TGTGCCAGCAGTCGTAAACCGGGACTAGCGGGGAGAGATACGCAGTATTTT
CASSRKPGLAGRDTQYF
>-|TRBV19|-|TRBJ1-2
TGTGCCAGTAGTAATCAGGGATACTACTATGGCTACACCTTC
CASSNQGYYYGYTF
>-|TRBV6-6|-|TRBJ2-7
TGTGCCAGCAGTTACACCCCCGGGTCTGGCGACGAGCAGTACTTC
CASSYTPGSGDEQYF
>TRBD2|TRBV7-7|-|TRBJ2-1
TGTGCCAGCAGCTTAAGGGCTAGCGGGAGAATTACGCACAATGAGCAGTTCTTC
CASSLRASGRITHNEQFF
>-|TRBV19|-|TRBJ1-1
TGTGCCAGTCGGAAACAAAGGCAGGGAGAAGCTTTCTTT
CASRKQRQGEAFF
>-|TRBV4-3|-|TRBJ2-6
TGCGCCAGCAGCGCGACTAGCTCTGGGGCCAACGTCCTGACTTTC
CASSATSSGANVLTF
>TRBD2|TRBV7-8|-|TRBJ2-5
TGTGCCAGCAGCGGGCGACTAGCGGGAGGGCCGGGAGAGACCCAGTACTTC
CASSGRLAGGPGETQYF
>TRBD1|TRBV19|-|TRBJ1-2
TGTGCCAGTAGTTTAAGGACAGGGTGGGACTATGGCTACACCTTC
CASSLRTGWDYGYTF
>TRBD1|TRBV7-2|few|TRBJ1-1
TGTGCCAGCAGCTTACCGGGACAGGAACGTGAAGCTTTCTTT
CASSLPGQEREAFF
>-|TRBV7-2|-|TRBJ1-3
TGTGCCAGCAGCTTAGCGGTGGGGGGGGCCCCCTCTGGAAACACCATATATTTT
CASSLAVGGAPSGNTIYF
>-|TRBV28|-|TRBJ1-2
TGTGCCAGCAGGGCCCAAGTGGATGGCTACACCTTC
CASRAQVDGYTF
>TRBD2|TRBV7-2|-|TRBJ2-7
TGTGCCAGCAGCCCGGGGGGACTAGCGGGGGAAGAGCAGTACTTC
CASSPGGLAGEEQYF
>TRBD1|TRBV7-7|-|TRBJ2-3
TGTGCTAGCAGCTCGGGACAGGGGAAAGATACGCAGTATTTT
CASSSGQGKDTQYF
>TRBD2|TRBV7-2|-|TRBJ2-1
TGTGCCAGCAGCACCTTTCTAGCGGGGTCCTCCTACAATGAGCAGTTCTTC
CASSTFLAGSSYNEQFF
>-|TRBV5-1|-|TRBJ2-5
TGCGCCAGCAGCTTACGGCGGAACCAAGAGACCCAGTACTTC
CASSLRRNQETQYF
>-|TRBV6-2/TRBV6-3|-|TRBJ2-7
TGTGCCAGCAGTCGGACGGGATACGAGCAGTACTTC
CASSRTGYEQYF
>TRBD1|TRBV7-9|-|TRBJ1-6
TGTGCCAGCAGCCCGGGGCCGGGACAGTATAATTCACCCCTCCACTTT
CASSPGPGQYNSPLHF